The TCR beta chain under discussion was sequenced for a study of cytomegalovirus exposure and HLA in healthy donors. Researchers ran the PCR with 60 Vbeta and 13 Jbeta primers. Method: immunoSEQ multiplex PCR; TCRdb's copy keeps in-frame clones and lacks some. The profile shows more than 70,000 clones, approximately 63% of them singletons. Trimming removed 4 bases from V and 4 bases from J; junction bases left unmatched: 5. CDR1 and CDR2 from the germline V gene are SGDLS and YYNGEE. The length of the CDR3 is 16 residues. V and J are TRBV9 and TRBJ2-2; 12 bases align to TRBD2. The sample was PBMCs. This receptor was identified in a woman aged 50 to 65 in good health and CMV-seropositive. CDR3 DNA sequence: TGTGCCAGCAGCAAGGGACTAGCGGGTTTCACCGGGGAGCTGTTTTTT. The encoded protein is CASSKGLAGFTGELFF.